This T cell receptor (beta chain) was retrieved from a study of blood T cell repertoires in COVID-19. Overall study context: The samples span acute and convalescent COVID-19 from the United States, Italy and Spain. T cells, B-cell-depleted T cells, or PBMCs provided the cDNA or gDNA that served as material.

This clone was counted a single time. The authors' processing: Scientists estimated how many nucleated cells there were by amplifying reference gene primers. The repertoire was sequenced with immunoSEQ multiplex PCR; TCRdb's copy has only in-frame clones and lacks some. The V and J calls and clone size come from that table; D and trimming were worked out from the DNA. Here the sample spans some 400,000 clones, more than 70% being singletons. V shed 5 bases, J shed 7 bases, and the junction held 11 bases outside the gene matches. The CDR3 is 15 amino acids. Germline V gene data show CDR1 as KGHDR and CDR2 as SFDVKD. Seattle patients were enrolled during active infection and followed longitudinally.

Sequencing was performed on peripheral blood. The chain carries TRBV24-1 and TRBJ2-3, with 7 bases that match TRBD2. This sequence originates from a woman aged 25 to 39 with COVID-19, enrolled during active disease. The CDR3 loop is CATSAPSAGENTQYF. The CDR3, as DNA: TGTGCCACCAGTGCTCCAAGTGCGGGAGAGAATACGCAGTATTTT.